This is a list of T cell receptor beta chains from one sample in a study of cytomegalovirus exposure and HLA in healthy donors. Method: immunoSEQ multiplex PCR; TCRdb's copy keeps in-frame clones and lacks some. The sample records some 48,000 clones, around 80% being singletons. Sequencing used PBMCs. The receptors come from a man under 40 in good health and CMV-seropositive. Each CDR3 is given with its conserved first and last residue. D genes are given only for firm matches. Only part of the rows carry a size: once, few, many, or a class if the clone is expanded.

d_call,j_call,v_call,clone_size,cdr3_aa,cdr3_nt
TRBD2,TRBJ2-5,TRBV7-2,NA,CASSPGLAGGLESAWTQYF,TGTGCCAGCAGCCCGGGACTAGCGGGGGGGCTGGAGTCGGCGTGGACCCAGTACTTC
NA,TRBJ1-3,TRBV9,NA,CASSVDYSGNTIYF,TGTGCCAGCAGCGTAGATTACTCTGGAAACACCATATATTTT
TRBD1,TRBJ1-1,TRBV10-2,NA,CASAEQQGLSEAFF,TGCGCCAGCGCTGAGCAACAGGGGCTTAGTGAAGCTTTCTTT
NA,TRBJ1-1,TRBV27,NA,CASSLQGYTEAFF,TGTGCCAGCAGTTTACAGGGGTACACTGAAGCCTTCTTT
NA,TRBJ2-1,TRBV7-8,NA,CASSLGGENNEQFF,TGTGCCAGCAGCTTAGGGGGAGAGAACAATGAGCAGTTCTTC
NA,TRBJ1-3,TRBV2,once,CASHYSGNTIYF,TGTGCCAGCCACTACTCTGGAAACACCATATATTTT
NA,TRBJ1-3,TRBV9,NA,CASSVDPVSGNTIYF,TGTGCCAGCAGCGTAGATCCAGTCTCTGGAAACACCATATATTTT
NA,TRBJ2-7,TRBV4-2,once,CASSQDRARGVSYEQYF,TGTGCCAGCAGCCAAGATCGGGCCAGGGGGGTCTCCTACGAGCAGTACTTC
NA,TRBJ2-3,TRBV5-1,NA,CASSLPGGGTDTQYF,TGCGCCAGCAGCTTGCCCGGGGGTGGCACAGATACGCAGTATTTT
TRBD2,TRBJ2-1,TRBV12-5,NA,CASGLLGGNNEQFF,TGTGCTAGTGGCTTGCTGGGGGGGAACAATGAGCAGTTCTTC
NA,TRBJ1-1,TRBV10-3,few,CAISDLTGQPFF,TGTGCCATCAGTGACTTAACAGGGCAACCTTTCTTT
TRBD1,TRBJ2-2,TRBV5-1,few,CASSLVPTGGPGELFF,TGCGCCAGCAGCTTGGTACCGACAGGGGGTCCCGGGGAGCTGTTTTTT
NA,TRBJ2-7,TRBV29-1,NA,CSVSRGGFEQYF,TGCAGCGTTTCCCGTGGCGGGTTTGAGCAGTACTTC
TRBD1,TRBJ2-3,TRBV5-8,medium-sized,CASSSDRSSTDTQYF,TGTGCCAGCAGCTCGGACAGGTCTTCCACAGATACGCAGTATTTT
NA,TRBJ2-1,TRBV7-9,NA,CASSWRDSSYNEQFF,TGTGCCAGCAGCTGGAGGGACAGTTCCTACAATGAGCAGTTCTTC
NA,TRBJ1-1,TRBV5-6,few,CASSLLGGEDTEAFF,TGTGCCAGCAGCTTGCTCGGGGGGGAGGACACTGAAGCTTTCTTT
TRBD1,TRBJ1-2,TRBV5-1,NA,CASSWGELTGGFNYGYTF,TGCGCCAGCAGCTGGGGGGAGCTGACAGGGGGCTTTAACTATGGCTACACCTTC
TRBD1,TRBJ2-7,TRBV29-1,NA,CSARLGQGSYEQYF,TGCAGCGCGCGACTGGGACAGGGCTCCTACGAGCAGTACTTC
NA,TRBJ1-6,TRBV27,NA,CASSLVSGSSYNSPLHF,TGTGCCAGCAGTTTAGTTTCGGGGAGCTCCTATAATTCACCCCTCCACTTT
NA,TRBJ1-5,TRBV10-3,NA,CAISEGSPRLAQPQHF,TGTGCCATCAGTGAAGGGTCCCCTCGTCTAGCGCAGCCCCAGCATTTT
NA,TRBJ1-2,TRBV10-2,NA,CASSDSYGYTF,TGCGCCAGCAGTGACAGTTATGGCTACACCTTC
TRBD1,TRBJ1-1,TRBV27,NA,CASSPTTGVNTEAFF,TGTGCCAGCAGTCCGACTACAGGGGTGAACACTGAAGCTTTCTTT
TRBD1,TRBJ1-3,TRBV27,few,CASSQRTGSSGNTIYF,TGTGCCAGCAGCCAGCGGACAGGGAGCTCTGGAAACACCATATATTTT
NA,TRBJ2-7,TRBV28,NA,CASSQSGTIEQYF,TGTGCCAGCAGTCAATCCGGGACAATCGAGCAGTACTTC
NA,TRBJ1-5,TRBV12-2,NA,CASRLRYTGGWQPQHF,TGTGCAAGTCGCTTACGGTACACAGGGGGTTGGCAGCCCCAGCATTTT
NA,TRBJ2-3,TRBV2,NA,CASSGDFSTDTQYF,TGTGCCAGCAGTGGGGACTTCAGCACAGATACGCAGTATTTT
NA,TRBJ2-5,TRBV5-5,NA,CASSFDTARETQYF,TGTGCCAGCAGCTTCGATACCGCCCGGGAGACCCAGTACTTC
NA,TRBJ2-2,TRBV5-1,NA,CASTGQKNTGELFF,TGCGCCAGCACTGGACAGAAGAACACCGGGGAGCTGTTTTTT
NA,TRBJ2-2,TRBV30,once,CALGGRNIAGELFF,TGTGCCTTGGGGGGGCGGAATATAGCCGGGGAGCTGTTTTTT
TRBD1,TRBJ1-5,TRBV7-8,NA,CASSLRQGINQPQHF,TGTGCCAGCAGCTTGCGACAGGGAATCAATCAGCCCCAGCATTTT
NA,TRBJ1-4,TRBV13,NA,CASSRAATNEKLFF,TGTGCCTCTTCCAGGGCTGCAACTAATGAAAAACTGTTTTTT
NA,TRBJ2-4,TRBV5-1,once,CASSRTGQLEDKRYF,TGCGCCAGCAGCCGGACCGGACAATTGGAAGACAAAAGGTACTTC
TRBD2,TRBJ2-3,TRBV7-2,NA,CASSHGLAGELDTQYF,TGTGCCAGCAGCCACGGACTAGCGGGGGAGCTGGATACGCAGTATTTT
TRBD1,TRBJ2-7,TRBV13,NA,CASSLVGQGVSEQYF,TGTGCCAGCAGCTTAGTGGGACAGGGGGTGAGCGAGCAGTACTTC
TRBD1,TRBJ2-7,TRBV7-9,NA,CASSLPDRGPTYEQYF,TGTGCCAGCAGCTTACCAGACAGGGGACCTACCTACGAGCAGTACTTC
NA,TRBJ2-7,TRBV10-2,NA,CATIGGTFGYEQYF,TGCGCCACCATTGGCGGGACTTTCGGGTACGAGCAGTACTTC
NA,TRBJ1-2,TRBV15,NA,CATSRDILRGRGGSYGYTF,TGTGCCACCAGCAGAGATATCCTCCGGGGGAGGGGAGGTAGCTATGGCTACACCTTC
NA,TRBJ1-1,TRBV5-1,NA,CASSLVQGSRPEAFF,TGCGCCAGCAGCTTGGTACAGGGAAGTCGACCTGAAGCTTTCTTT
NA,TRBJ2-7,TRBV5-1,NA,CASSSGTLTYEQYF,TGCGCCAGCAGCTCGGGAACTTTGACCTACGAGCAGTACTTC